The present T cell receptor (beta chain) was sequenced within a study of shared clonotypes between healthy human individuals. Findings and limits, study-wide: The study's rarefaction showed incomplete sorted-subset sequencing despite large depth.

A note on this clone: Its antigen remains unknown.

The CDR3 sequence is 13 residues long. Germline V lookup: CDR1 SGHAT, CDR2 FQNNGV. Trimming took off 4 bases at V and 5 bases at J, with 9 bases between the two ends. The data were produced by immunoSEQ multiplex PCR, yet TCRdb's version contains in-frame clones alone and is incomplete. In the table there are 1,500,000 or so clones, approximately 98.5% of which are singletons. This chain joins TRBV11-2 and TRBJ2-1; unclear D gene. Material: naive CD4+ T cells sorted from blood. Subset described: CD45RA+ positively selected. This receptor was taken from a man aged 30 to 45 in good health. For the CDR3, the DNA is TGTGCCAGCAGCTACCGGGCAGACAATGAGCAGTTCTTC. Translation gives CASSYRADNEQFF.